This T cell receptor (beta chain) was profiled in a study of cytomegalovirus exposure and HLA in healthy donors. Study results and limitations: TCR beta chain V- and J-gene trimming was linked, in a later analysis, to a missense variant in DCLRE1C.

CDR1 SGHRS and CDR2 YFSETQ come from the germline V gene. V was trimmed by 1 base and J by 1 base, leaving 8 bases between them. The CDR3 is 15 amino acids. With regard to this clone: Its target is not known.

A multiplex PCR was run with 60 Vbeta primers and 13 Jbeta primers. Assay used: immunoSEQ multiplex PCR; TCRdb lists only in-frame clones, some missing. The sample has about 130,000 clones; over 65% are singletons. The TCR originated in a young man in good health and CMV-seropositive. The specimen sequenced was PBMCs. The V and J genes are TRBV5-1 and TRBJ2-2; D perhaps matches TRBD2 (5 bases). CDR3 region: CASSLWAGNTGELFF. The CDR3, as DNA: TGCGCCAGCAGCTTGTGGGCGGGGAACACCGGGGAGCTGTTTTTT.